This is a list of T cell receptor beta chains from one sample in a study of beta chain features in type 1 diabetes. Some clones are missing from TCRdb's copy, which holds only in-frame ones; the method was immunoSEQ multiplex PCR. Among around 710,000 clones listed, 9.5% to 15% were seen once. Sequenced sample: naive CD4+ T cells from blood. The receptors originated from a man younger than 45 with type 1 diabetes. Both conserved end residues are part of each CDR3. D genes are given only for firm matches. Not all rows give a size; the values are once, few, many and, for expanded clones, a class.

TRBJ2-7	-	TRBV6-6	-	TGTGCCAGCAGTTGGTTACCGGGACGCTCCTACGAGCAGTACTTC	CASSWLPGRSYEQYF
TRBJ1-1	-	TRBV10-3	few	TGTGCCATCAGGGGAGGCACAGGGAGTGAAGAAGCTTTCTTT	CAIRGGTGSEEAFF
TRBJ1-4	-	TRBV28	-	TGTGCCAGCAGCCCCGGAGCCGCCGGGAGCGAAAAACTGTTTTTT	CASSPGAAGSEKLFF
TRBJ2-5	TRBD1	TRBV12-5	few	TGTGCTAGCGGACAGGACCAAGAGACCCAGTACTTC	CASGQDQETQYF
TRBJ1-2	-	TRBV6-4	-	-	CASRRAGNPNYGYTF
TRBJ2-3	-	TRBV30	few	TGTGCCTGTGACCGGGACACCTATACGCAGTATTTT	CACDRDTYTQYF
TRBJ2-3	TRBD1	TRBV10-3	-	TGTGCCATAGGGACAGCCAGCACAGATACGCAGTATTTT	CAIGTASTDTQYF
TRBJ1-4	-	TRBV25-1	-	TGTGCCAGCAACATACGTAATGAAAAACTGTTTTTT	CASNIRNEKLFF
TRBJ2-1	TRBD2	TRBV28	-	TGTGCCAGCAGTTTACACCGGGGACTAGCCCTCAATGAGCAGTTCTTC	CASSLHRGLALNEQFF
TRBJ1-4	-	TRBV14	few	TGTGCCAGCAGCCAAGCTGCAGGGGCTAGGGGTAATGAAAAACTGTTTTTT	CASSQAAGARGNEKLFF
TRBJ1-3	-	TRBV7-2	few	TGTGCCAGCAGCTTAGTTTCAGGGAACGGAAACACCATATATTTT	CASSLVSGNGNTIYF
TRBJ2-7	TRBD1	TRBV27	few	TGTGCCAGCAGTCATGGACAGGGCAGGCACGAGCAGTACTTC	CASSHGQGRHEQYF
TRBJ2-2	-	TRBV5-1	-	TGCGCCAGCAGCTTGATCGGCCCGCAGGACACCGGGGAGCTGTTTTTT	CASSLIGPQDTGELFF
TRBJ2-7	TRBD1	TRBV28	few	TGTGCCAGCAGTTTCCGTAGGACAGGGGGCTACGAGCAGTACTTC	CASSFRRTGGYEQYF
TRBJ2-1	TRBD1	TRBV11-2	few	TGTGCCAGCAGCCCCCCGGGACAGACTTTTTACAATGAGCAGTTCTTC	CASSPPGQTFYNEQFF
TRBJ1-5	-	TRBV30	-	TGTGCCTGGAGTATGGCTAGCAATCAGCCCCAGCATTTT	CAWSMASNQPQHF
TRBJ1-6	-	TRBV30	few	TGTGCCTGGAACGCTGAGTTGCATAATTCACCCCTCCACTTT	CAWNAELHNSPLHF
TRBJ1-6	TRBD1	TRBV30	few	TGTGCCTGGAGTCCCCCTGACAGGGGGAATTCACCCCTCCACTTT	CAWSPPDRGNSPLHF
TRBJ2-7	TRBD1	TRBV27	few	TGTGCCAGCAGAACTAGGGGGACAGGTTCCGCGGTGTACTTC	CASRTRGTGSAVYF
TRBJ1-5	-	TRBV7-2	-	TGTGCCAGCAGCTTAGGACAGCTCAATCAGCCCCAGCATTTT	CASSLGQLNQPQHF
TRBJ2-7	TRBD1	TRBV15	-	TGTGCCACCAGCAGAGATCTACCGGGACAGGGTTGGTACGAGCAGTACTTC	CATSRDLPGQGWYEQYF
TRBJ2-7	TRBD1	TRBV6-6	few	TGTGCCAGCAGTTACGCCCACGACAGGGCCGAGCAGTACTTC	CASSYAHDRAEQYF
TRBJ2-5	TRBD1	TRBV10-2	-	TGCGCCAGCAGTGAGATGGGACAGATGGAGACCCAGTACTTC	CASSEMGQMETQYF
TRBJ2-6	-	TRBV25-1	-	TGTGCCAGCAGCCACCGAATAGGGGGGGCCAACGTCCTGACTTTC	CASSHRIGGANVLTF
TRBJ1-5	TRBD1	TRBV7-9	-	TGTGCCAGCAGCCCCGGGACAGGTAATCAGCCCCAGCATTTT	CASSPGTGNQPQHF
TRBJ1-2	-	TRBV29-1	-	TGCAGCGTTGACGGCCCCCGGACCAGCTCCGGCTACACCTTC	CSVDGPRTSSGYTF
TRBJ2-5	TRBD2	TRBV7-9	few	TGTGCCAGCAGCCATCCGGGGGGGCAAGAGACCCAGTACTTC	CASSHPGGQETQYF
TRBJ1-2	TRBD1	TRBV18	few	TGTGCCAGCTCACCCGGGACAGATAACTATGGCTACACCTTC	CASSPGTDNYGYTF
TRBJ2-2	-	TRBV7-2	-	TGTGCCAGCAGCTTCCAGAACCACCGGGAGCTGTTTTTT	CASSFQNHRELFF
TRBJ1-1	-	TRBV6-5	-	TGTGCCAGCAGTTGGGATGAGTTTAACACTGAAGCTTTCTTT	CASSWDEFNTEAFF
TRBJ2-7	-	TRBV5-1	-	TGCGCCAGCAGCTTGGAACAGGGTACCTACGAGCAGTACTTC	CASSLEQGTYEQYF
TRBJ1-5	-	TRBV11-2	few	TGTGCCAGCAGCTTAGACGGCAATCAGCCCCAGCATTTT	CASSLDGNQPQHF
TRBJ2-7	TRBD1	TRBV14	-	TGTGCCAGCAGCCCCCGGGACAGGGTCTACGAGCAGTACTTC	CASSPRDRVYEQYF
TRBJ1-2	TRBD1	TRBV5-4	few	TGTGCCAGCAGCTTGGGGACAGGAGTTAACTATGGCTACACCTTC	CASSLGTGVNYGYTF
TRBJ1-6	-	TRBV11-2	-	TGTGCCAGCAGCTTAGCGAGGAGAAACTATAATTCACCCCTCCACTTT	CASSLARRNYNSPLHF
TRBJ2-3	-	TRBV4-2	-	TGTGCCAGCAGCCAAGATAGACACCTCACAGATACGCAGTATTTT	CASSQDRHLTDTQYF
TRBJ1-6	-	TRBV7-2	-	TGTGCCAGCAGCTCAGGGAACTCACCCCTCCACTTT	CASSSGNSPLHF
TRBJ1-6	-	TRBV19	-	TGTGCCAGTAGTATCGGCGGCCAGGCGGATCGATCACCCCTCCACTTT	CASSIGGQADRSPLHF
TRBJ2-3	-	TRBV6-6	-	TGTGCCAGCAGTTACGGCCCCCTTCGGGGGGATACGCAGTATTTT	CASSYGPLRGDTQYF
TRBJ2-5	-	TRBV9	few	TGTGCCAGCAGCGTAGCGCAGGTCCAAGAGACCCAGTACTTC	CASSVAQVQETQYF
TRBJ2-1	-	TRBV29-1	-	TGCAGCGGACAAGGGACTTTCACCGAGCAGTTCTTC	CSGQGTFTEQFF
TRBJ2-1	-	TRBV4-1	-	TGCGCCAGCAGCCAAGATTACGGGCCCTACAATGAGCAGTTCTTC	CASSQDYGPYNEQFF
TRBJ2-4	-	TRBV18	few	TGTGCCAGCTCACCCTTGAAGGAACCCCTAAACGCCAAAAACATTCAGTACTTC	CASSPLKEPLNAKNIQYF
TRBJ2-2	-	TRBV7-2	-	TGTGCCAGCAGTCTTTACACCGGGGAGCTGTTTTTT	CASSLYTGELFF
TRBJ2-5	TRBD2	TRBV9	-	TGTGCCAGCAGCCCCCGGGGGGGGAAAGAGACCCAGTACTTC	CASSPRGGKETQYF
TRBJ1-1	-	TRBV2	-	TGTGCCACCAACCCGGATCCGAACACTGAAGCTTTCTTT	CATNPDPNTEAFF
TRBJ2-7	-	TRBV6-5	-	TGTGCCAGCAGTTACGCGAGAGCGGGTGCCCCCTACGAGCAGTACTTC	CASSYARAGAPYEQYF
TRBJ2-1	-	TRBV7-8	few	TGTGCCAGCAGCTTAGATAATCGTGGAACGCAGTTCTTC	CASSLDNRGTQFF
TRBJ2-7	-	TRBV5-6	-	TGTGCCAGCAGCTTGAGGAGGTTTTACGAGCAGTACTTC	CASSLRRFYEQYF
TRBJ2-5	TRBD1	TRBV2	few	TGTGCCAGCAGTGAAGGGCAGGGGGCGAAGACCCAGTACTTC	CASSEGQGAKTQYF
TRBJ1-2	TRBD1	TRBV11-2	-	TGTGCCAGCAGCTTAGATTGGCAGGGGGCATGGCTGGCTAACTATGGCTACACCTTC	CASSLDWQGAWLANYGYTF
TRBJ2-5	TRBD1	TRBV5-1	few	TGCGCCAGCAGCTTTAACAGGGGTCAAGAGACCCAGTACTTC	CASSFNRGQETQYF
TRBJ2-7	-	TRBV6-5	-	TGTGCCAGCAGTTACTCGTTCAAGGTCTACGAGCAGTACTTC	CASSYSFKVYEQYF